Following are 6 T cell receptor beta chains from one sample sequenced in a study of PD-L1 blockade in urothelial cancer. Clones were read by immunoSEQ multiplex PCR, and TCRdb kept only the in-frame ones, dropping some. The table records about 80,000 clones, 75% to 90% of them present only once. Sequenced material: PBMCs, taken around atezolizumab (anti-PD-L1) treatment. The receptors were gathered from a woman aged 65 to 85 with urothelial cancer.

The DNA of the CDR3 is TGTGCCAGTAGTATATCGCGGGTCGGGATGAACACTGAAGCTTTCTTT. It specifies CASSISRVGMNTEAFF. This rearrangement joins TRBV19 to TRBJ1-1; D is unclear. V was cut by 2 bases and J by 0 bases, with 13 bases left in between. The CDR3 consists of 16 residues. From germline, CDR1 is LNHDA and CDR2 SQIVND (reference sequence).

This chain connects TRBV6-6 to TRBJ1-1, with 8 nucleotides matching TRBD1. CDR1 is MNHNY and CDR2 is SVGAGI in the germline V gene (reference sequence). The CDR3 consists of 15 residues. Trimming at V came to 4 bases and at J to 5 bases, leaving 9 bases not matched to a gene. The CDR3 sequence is CASSSQIRGLTEAFF. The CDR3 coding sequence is TGTGCCAGCAGTTCGCAAATCAGGGGGCTTACTGAAGCTTTCTTT.

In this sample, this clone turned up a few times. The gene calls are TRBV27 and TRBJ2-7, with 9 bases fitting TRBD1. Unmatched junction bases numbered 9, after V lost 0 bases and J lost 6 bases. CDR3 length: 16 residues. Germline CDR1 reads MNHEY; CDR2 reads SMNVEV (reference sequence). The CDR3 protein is CASSLSQRTGVLEQYF. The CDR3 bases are TGTGCCAGCAGTTTATCGCAAAGGACAGGGGTACTCGAGCAGTACTTC.

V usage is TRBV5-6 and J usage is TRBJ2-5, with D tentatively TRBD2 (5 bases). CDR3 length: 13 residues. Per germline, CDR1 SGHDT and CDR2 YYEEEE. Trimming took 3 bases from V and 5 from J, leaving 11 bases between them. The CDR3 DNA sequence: TGTGCCAGCAGCTACCGAGGGCGGGAGACCCAGTACTTC. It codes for CASSYRGRETQYF.

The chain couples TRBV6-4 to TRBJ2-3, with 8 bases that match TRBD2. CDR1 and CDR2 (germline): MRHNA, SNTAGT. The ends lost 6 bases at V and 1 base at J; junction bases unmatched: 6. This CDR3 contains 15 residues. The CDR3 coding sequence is TGTGCCAGCAGACCTCTAGCGGGTGGCACAGATACGCAGTATTTT. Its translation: CASRPLAGGTDTQYF.

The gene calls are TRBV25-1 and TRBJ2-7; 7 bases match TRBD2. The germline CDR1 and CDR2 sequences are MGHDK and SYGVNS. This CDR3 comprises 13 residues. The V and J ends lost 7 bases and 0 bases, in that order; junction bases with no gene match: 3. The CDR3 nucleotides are TGTGCCAGCACCGGGACTAACTCCTACGAGCAGTACTTC. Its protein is CASTGTNSYEQYF.